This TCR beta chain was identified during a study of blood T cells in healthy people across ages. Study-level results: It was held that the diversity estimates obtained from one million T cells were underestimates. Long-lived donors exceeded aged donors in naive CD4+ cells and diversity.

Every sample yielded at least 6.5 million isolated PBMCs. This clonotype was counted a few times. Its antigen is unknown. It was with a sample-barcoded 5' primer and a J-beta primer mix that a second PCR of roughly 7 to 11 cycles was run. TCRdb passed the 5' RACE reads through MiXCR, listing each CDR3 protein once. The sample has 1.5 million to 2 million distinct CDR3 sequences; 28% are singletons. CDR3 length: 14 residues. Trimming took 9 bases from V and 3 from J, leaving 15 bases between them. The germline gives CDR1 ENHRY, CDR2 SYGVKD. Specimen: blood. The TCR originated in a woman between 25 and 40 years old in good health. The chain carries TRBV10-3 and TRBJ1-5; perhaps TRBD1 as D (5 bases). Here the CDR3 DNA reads TGTGCCATAGGAGCAGGGCAGCTCAATCAGCCCCAGCATTTT. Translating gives CAIGAGQLNQPQHF.